This T cell receptor beta chain was recorded in a study of blood T cell repertoires in COVID-19. Study-wide context: Sites in the United States, Italy and Spain provided acute and convalescent COVID-19 samples.

Study processing details: By means of reference gene primer amplification, nucleated cell counts were estimated. The assay was immunoSEQ multiplex PCR, and TCRdb's table has in-frame clones only and misses some. That table supplies the V and J calls and clone size; D and trimming were determined from the DNA. Of about 210,000 clones listed, under 90% are singletons. The V end lost 2 bases, the J end lost 5 bases, and 7 bases lay between the germline ends. Germline lookup yields CDR1 MNHEY and CDR2 SMNVEV (reference sequence). The length of the CDR3 is 13 residues. The Seattle patients, enrolled during active infection, were followed longitudinally.

The source of this sequence is a woman aged 80 or over with COVID-19, enrolled during active disease. The material sequenced was peripheral blood. The genes are TRBV27 and TRBJ2-1, with D unclear. CDR3 amino acids: CASSLKSDNEQFF. The CDR3 region has the DNA TGTGCCAGCAGTTTAAAGAGCGACAATGAGCAGTTCTTC.